Each of the 3 T cell receptor beta chains below was sequenced from the same sample in a study of response to subunit inactivated influenza vaccine. TCRdb re-analysed the RT-PCR reads in MiXCR, keeping a single row per CDR3 protein. The sample lists around 520,000 distinct CDR3 sequences, around 25% occurring once. Material: CD4+ T cells sorted from PBMCs, obtained more than 4 days after vaccination. Receptor source: a man aged 50 to 59 who received an inactivated influenza vaccine.

The chain links TRBV5-1 to TRBJ2-3; the match to TRBD2 covers 10 bases. This CDR3 is built from 17 residues. V was clipped by 0 bases and J by 2 bases; unmatched bases: 6. CDR1 is SGHRS, CDR2 YFSETQ, per germline. DNA of the CDR3: TGCGCCAGCAGCTTGGAAGGACTAGCGGCACTCACAGATACGCAGTATTTT. Translating it yields CASSLEGLAALTDTQYF.

Written as DNA, the CDR3 is TGTGCCATCAGTGCGGTCCCCCGGGGAAACAATGAGCAGTTCTTC. Its protein is CAISAVPRGNNEQFF. The rearrangement joins TRBV10-3 to TRBJ2-1; D is possibly TRBD2 (5 bases). V lost 4 bases and J 5 bases, leaving 15 bases between the germline ends. The CDR3 sequence is 15 residues long. From germline, CDR1 is ENHRY and CDR2 SYGVKD.

The gene calls are TRBV20-1 and TRBJ2-1; tentative D call: TRBD2 (7 bases). The CDR3 extends over 14 amino acids. The ends were cut back, 6 bases at V and 5 bases at J, with 17 bases in the middle. The germline gives CDR1 DFQATT, CDR2 SNEGSKA (reference sequence). In DNA form, the CDR3 reads TGCAGTGCAAGGGAGGGGGGCGCCCACAATGAGCAGTTCTTC. Translation: CSAREGGAHNEQFF.